A selection of T cell receptor beta chains follows, all from one sample in a study of OX40 agonist ivuxolimab in advanced cancers. Generated by immunoSEQ multiplex PCR, the TCRdb table keeps only in-frame clones and is missing some. The sample contains 55,000 to 80,000 clones, 70% to 90% of which appear only once. The specimen was CD4+ or CD8+ T cells sorted from blood, collected in a trial of the OX40 agonist ivuxolimab. These receptors were collected from an adult with an advanced solid tumor such as melanoma, head and neck, liver or kidney cancer. Both conserved end residues are part of each CDR3. The D gene is left open where the match is weak. Clone size is not always given. Where it is, it says once, few, many or a class for expanded clones.

d_gene: NA; j_gene: TRBJ2-3; abundance: NA; v_gene: TRBV2; CDR3nt: TGTGCCAGCAGGCCGACGACAGATACGCAGTATTTT; CDR3aa: CASRPTTDTQYF
d_gene: NA; j_gene: TRBJ2-7; abundance: few; v_gene: TRBV28; CDR3nt: TGTGCCAGCAGTTTGCCTCCGGTGAACAGGGCTTACTACGAGCAGTACTTC; CDR3aa: CASSLPPVNRAYYEQYF
d_gene: NA; j_gene: TRBJ2-3; abundance: once; v_gene: TRBV21-1; CDR3nt: TGTGCCAGCAGCGCCTCTTGGGGCACAGATACGCAGTATTTT; CDR3aa: CASSASWGTDTQYF
d_gene: NA; j_gene: TRBJ1-2; abundance: NA; v_gene: TRBV5-4; CDR3nt: TGTGCCAGCAGCTTGACAGCTCCAAGAGGCTACACCTTC; CDR3aa: CASSLTAPRGYTF
d_gene: NA; j_gene: TRBJ2-3; abundance: NA; v_gene: TRBV5-8; CDR3nt: TGTGCCAGCAGCTCAGTTCTGGGAAAGAGTCTCACAGATACGCAGTATTTT; CDR3aa: CASSSVLGKSLTDTQYF
d_gene: NA; j_gene: TRBJ2-7; abundance: NA; v_gene: TRBV5-1; CDR3nt: TGCGCCAGCAAGGGCGAGTACGAGCAGTACTTC; CDR3aa: CASKGEYEQYF
d_gene: TRBD2; j_gene: TRBJ2-3; abundance: NA; v_gene: TRBV28; CDR3nt: TGTGCCAGCAGTTTAGAGGTGGCTAGCGGGGGGGAAGCGCAGTATTTT; CDR3aa: CASSLEVASGGEAQYF
d_gene: NA; j_gene: TRBJ1-1; abundance: few; v_gene: TRBV2; CDR3nt: TGTGCCAGCACGAACCAGGGGACTGAAGCTTTCTTT; CDR3aa: CASTNQGTEAFF
d_gene: NA; j_gene: TRBJ1-4; abundance: NA; v_gene: TRBV2; CDR3nt: TGTGCCAGCAGTGAACGCCGGAGTAATGAAAAACTGTTTTTT; CDR3aa: CASSERRSNEKLFF
d_gene: NA; j_gene: TRBJ1-1; abundance: NA; v_gene: TRBV7-9; CDR3nt: TGTGCCAGCAGCCCCCAAGGTGGTGTGGGGGAGGCTTTCTTT; CDR3aa: CASSPQGGVGEAFF
d_gene: NA; j_gene: TRBJ2-7; abundance: NA; v_gene: TRBV19; CDR3nt: TGTGCCAGTAGTCCCCGATTTTGGGGGTCCTACGAGCAGTACTTC; CDR3aa: CASSPRFWGSYEQYF
d_gene: TRBD2; j_gene: TRBJ2-5; abundance: NA; v_gene: TRBV5-4; CDR3nt: TGTGCCAGCAGCCCGGGAGGCGGGGGGGCCGGAGAGACCCAGTACTTC; CDR3aa: CASSPGGGGAGETQYF
d_gene: NA; j_gene: TRBJ2-1; abundance: NA; v_gene: TRBV7-3; CDR3nt: TGTGCCAGCAGCTCCCCACTATTCCAGTTCTTC; CDR3aa: CASSSPLFQFF
d_gene: NA; j_gene: TRBJ1-2; abundance: NA; v_gene: TRBV5-6; CDR3nt: TGTGCCAGCAGCTTACTAATACCATATGGCTACACCTTC; CDR3aa: CASSLLIPYGYTF
d_gene: TRBD1; j_gene: TRBJ2-7; abundance: NA; v_gene: TRBV27; CDR3nt: TGTGCCAGCTCCGGGACAGGGGTCTCCTCCTACGAGCAGTACTTC; CDR3aa: CASSGTGVSSYEQYF
d_gene: NA; j_gene: TRBJ2-5; abundance: NA; v_gene: TRBV11-2; CDR3nt: TGTGCCAGCAGCTCAGGCAGGCCCCCAGAGACCCAGTACTTC; CDR3aa: CASSSGRPPETQYF
d_gene: NA; j_gene: TRBJ2-7; abundance: few; v_gene: TRBV9; CDR3nt: TGTGCCAGCAGCGTAGGGCCGGGGGCCCCCTACGAGCAGTACTTC; CDR3aa: CASSVGPGAPYEQYF
d_gene: TRBD2; j_gene: TRBJ2-7; abundance: NA; v_gene: TRBV5-1; CDR3nt: TGCGCCAGCAGCTCATCAGGGACTAGCGGGGGCTACGAGCAGTACTTC; CDR3aa: CASSSSGTSGGYEQYF
d_gene: NA; j_gene: TRBJ2-1; abundance: NA; v_gene: TRBV7-2; CDR3nt: TGTGCCAGCAGCCGTGAGGGGGTGACGGGGCAGTTCTTC; CDR3aa: CASSREGVTGQFF
d_gene: NA; j_gene: TRBJ2-1; abundance: NA; v_gene: TRBV7-7; CDR3nt: TGTGCTAGCAGCTTAGATTTAGGGACACCTTACAATGAGCAGTTCTTC; CDR3aa: CASSLDLGTPYNEQFF
d_gene: NA; j_gene: TRBJ1-2; abundance: few; v_gene: TRBV19; CDR3nt: TGTGCCAGTAGTCTCTCTGGTAACTATGGCTACACCTTC; CDR3aa: CASSLSGNYGYTF